Listed here is a single T cell receptor (beta chain). Per the germline V gene, CDR1 is MNHNS and CDR2 is SASEGT. This CDR3 has 15 residues. J gave up 0 bases and V 0 bases, and 1 base lay outside the gene matches. These data are taken from a study of PD-1 and CTLA-4 blockade in melanoma. Measured with immunoSEQ multiplex PCR; TCRdb has only the in-frame clones, and not every one. The table lists tens of thousands of clones, approximately 90% of them singletons. The receptor's source is a human donor with melanoma. The rearrangement joins TRBV6-1 to TRBJ2-7; 8 bases are a match to TRBD1. The starting material was CD8+ T cells from peripheral blood, obtained from a patient given anti-PD-1 treatment. DNA of the CDR3: TGTGCCAGCAGTGAAGCGGGACAGGCCTCCTACGAGCAGTACTTC. This encodes CASSEAGQASYEQYF.